Listed below are T cell receptor beta chains from one sample, sequenced in a study of blood T cell repertoires in COVID-19. Sequenced by immunoSEQ multiplex PCR; TCRdb stores in-frame clones only, minus some. The sample includes more than 150,000 clones, approximately 84% of them seen just once. Sample: peripheral blood. Every receptor here comes from an elderly woman with acute or convalescent COVID-19. CDR3s include the opening cysteine and the closing phenylalanine or tryptophan. A D gene is named only where the DNA matches it firmly. Part of the rows lack a size; the others show once, few, many or a class for expanded clones.

v_call	d_call	j_call	clone_size	cdr3_aa	cdr3_nt
TRBV2	.	TRBJ2-1	.	CASSDEVSRRQFF	TGTGCCAGCAGTGACGAGGTCTCCAGACGGCAGTTCTTC
TRBV5-1	.	TRBJ1-2	.	CASSLNLGGYGYTF	TGCGCCAGCAGCTTGAACTTAGGGGGCTATGGCTACACCTTC
TRBV7-2	TRBD1	TRBJ2-1	.	CASSPDRSSYNEQFF	TGTGCCAGCAGCCCGGACAGGAGCTCCTACAATGAGCAGTTCTTC
TRBV11-2	.	TRBJ1-4	.	CASSLDRITNEKLFF	TGTGCCAGCAGCTTAGATAGAATAACTAATGAAAAACTGTTTTTT
TRBV6-1	.	TRBJ1-6	.	CASSEALGSPYNSPLHF	TGTGCCAGCAGTGAAGCGCTCGGGAGCCCCTATAATTCACCCCTCCACTTT
TRBV2	TRBD2	TRBJ2-4	.	CASSGSGRKNIQYF	TGTGCCAGCAGTGGAAGCGGGAGAAAAAACATTCAGTACTTC
TRBV15	TRBD1	TRBJ1-3	.	CATSRDPNRGSGNTIYF	TGTGCCACCAGCAGAGACCCAAACAGGGGATCTGGAAACACCATATATTTT
TRBV28	.	TRBJ1-1	once	CASSFLARVENTEAFF	TGTGCCAGCAGTTTCCTCGCCCGGGTGGAGAACACTGAAGCTTTCTTT
TRBV19	.	TRBJ1-5	.	CASNLRDSNQPQHF	TGTGCCAGTAACCTCAGGGATAGCAATCAGCCCCAGCATTTT
TRBV10-2	TRBD1	TRBJ1-5	.	CASTGTGLGQPQHF	TGCGCCAGCACCGGGACAGGATTAGGGCAGCCCCAGCATTTT
TRBV7-9	TRBD2	TRBJ2-1	.	CASSGGTSGSQDEQFF	TGTGCCAGCAGCGGAGGGACTAGCGGGAGTCAGGATGAGCAGTTCTTC
TRBV5-1	TRBD1	TRBJ1-1	.	CASSLAAGGGTEAFF	TGCGCCAGCAGCTTGGCCGCAGGGGGCGGAACTGAAGCTTTCTTT
TRBV18	TRBD2	TRBJ2-3	once	CASSQTSGSTDTQYF	TGTGCCAGCTCACAGACTAGCGGATCGACAGATACGCAGTATTTT
TRBV6-1	TRBD1	TRBJ1-1	.	CASSDRGRGTEAFF	TGTGCCAGCAGTGACAGGGGGCGCGGCACTGAAGCTTTCTTT
TRBV18	TRBD1	TRBJ1-1	.	CASSPQAGQGRSDTEAFF	TGTGCCAGCTCACCACAGGCAGGACAGGGTCGGTCGGACACTGAAGCTTTCTTT
TRBV28	TRBD2	TRBJ2-3	.	CASSPAGSQFDTQYF	TGTGCCAGCTCCCCAGCGGGGAGTCAGTTCGATACGCAGTATTTT
TRBV5-1	TRBD2	TRBJ2-5	.	CASSPLAGPETQYF	TGCGCCAGCAGCCCCTTAGCGGGGCCAGAGACCCAGTACTTC
TRBV11-2	.	TRBJ1-1	.	CASSLGVTEAFF	TGTGCCAGCAGCTTAGGAGTCACTGAAGCTTTCTTT
TRBV2	.	TRBJ2-3	.	CASRPEGDTQYF	TGTGCCAGCCGACCTGAGGGAGATACGCAGTATTTT
TRBV5-6	TRBD1	TRBJ2-7	.	CASSLTGLTSYEQYF	TGTGCCAGCAGCCTGACAGGGCTAACCTCCTACGAGCAGTACTTC
TRBV7-9	TRBD1	TRBJ1-1	.	CASSAQGAAEAFF	TGTGCCAGCAGCGCCCAGGGGGCTGCTGAAGCTTTCTTT
TRBV19	TRBD2	TRBJ2-6	.	CASSTRDYSGANVLTF	TGTGCCAGTAGTACCAGGGACTACTCTGGGGCCAACGTCCTGACTTTC
TRBV12-3/TRBV12-4	.	TRBJ1-6	.	CASALPGSPLHF	TGTGCCAGCGCACTTCCGGGTTCACCCCTCCACTTT
TRBV6-1	.	TRBJ1-1	few	CASSETTGSTEAFF	TGTGCCAGCAGTGAAACAACAGGGAGCACTGAAGCTTTCTTT
TRBV3-1/TRBV3-2	.	TRBJ2-3	.	CASSHVRADTQYF	TGTGCCAGCAGTCACGTCAGGGCGGATACGCAGTATTTT